This T cell receptor (beta chain) was observed in a study of shared clonotypes between healthy human individuals. The CDR3 has 16 amino acids. From germline, CDR1 is LGHNA and CDR2 YSLEER. V dropped 1 base and J dropped 3; count of bases not matched to a gene: 5. The data were produced by immunoSEQ multiplex PCR, yet TCRdb's version contains in-frame clones alone and is incomplete. This table holds roughly 2,300,000 clones, roughly 90% found once. This sequence originates from a man between 18 and 35 years old in good health. Some clones in this sample may be carry-over from other donors' samples. The chain links TRBV4-3 to TRBJ2-7; 11 bases agree with TRBD2. Input material: naive CD4+ T cells from PBMCs. Documented subset: CD45RA+ positively selected. In nucleotides, the CDR3 is TGCGCCAGCAGCCAAGGGGGACTAGCGGAACACTACGAGCAGTACTTC. It translates to CASSQGGLAEHYEQYF.